This T cell receptor (beta chain) came from a study of blood T cell repertoires in COVID-19. Across the study: There were acute and convalescent COVID-19 samples, and they came from the United States, Italy and Spain. PBMCs, B-cell-depleted T cells, or T cells provided the cDNA or gDNA that made up the material.

This CDR3 region has 14 residues. Germline-derived CDR1 and CDR2 are GTSNPN and SVGIG (reference sequence). Trimming removed 1 base from V and 8 bases from J; junction bases left unmatched: 5. Authors' processing steps: Reference gene primer amplification gave nucleated cell count estimates. The protocol was immunoSEQ multiplex PCR, while the TCRdb copy is restricted to in-frame clones and leaves out a portion. That table furnishes V, J and clone size, whereas the DNA furnished D and trimming. Among some 87,000 clones listed, over 75% were seen once. The source of this sequence is a human donor in a cohort sampled during active COVID-19. The sequenced sample was peripheral blood. This chain joins TRBV30 and TRBJ1-4; 9 nucleotides align to TRBD1. CDR3 DNA sequence: TGTGCCTGGAGTGCGGGGACAGGGACGGAAAAACTGTTTTTT. It is translated as CAWSAGTGTEKLFF.